This T cell receptor beta chain was documented in a study of technical replicates of blood from a few donors. The protocol was immunoSEQ multiplex PCR, while the TCRdb copy is restricted to in-frame clones and leaves out a portion. This sample has approximately 76,000 clones, with approximately 83% found just once. The CDR3 loop spans 17 amino acids. Germline values: CDR1 SGHTS, CDR2 YDEGEE. Unmatched junction bases numbered 11, after V lost 4 bases and J lost 2 bases. Sequenced material: PBMCs. The origin of this receptor is a human donor in good health. Some clones in this sample may be carry-over from other donors' samples. The V call is TRBV5-8, the J call TRBJ1-5; the match to TRBD1 covers 8 bases. CDR3 coding DNA: TGTGCCAGCAGCCACCTTACGACAGGGGACGGCAATCAGCCCCAGCATTTT. This encodes CASSHLTTGDGNQPQHF. Using reference TRBV5-8 and TRBJ1-5 for the parts outside the CDR3, the full variable domain is EAGVTQSPTHLIKTRGQQATLRCSPISGHTSVYWYQQALGLGLQFLLWYDEGEERNRGNFPPRFSGRQFPNYSSELNVNALELEDSALYLCASSHLTTGDGNQPQHFGDGTRLSIL.